In its sample, the clone carrying this T cell receptor (beta chain) was seen a few times. The time point is: after neoadjuvant nivolumab, at surgical resection. CDR1 and CDR2 (germline): SQVTM, ANQGSEA. The J segment lost 4 bases and the V segment lost 5 bases, leaving 6 bases of the junction unmatched. This CDR3 is built from 13 residues. The data originate from a study of neoadjuvant anti-PD-1 for oral cavity cancer. At the level of the study: Nivolumab at 3 mg/kg was mostly given biweekly, three to four doses, pre-surgery.

Libraries were prepared by immunoSEQ multiplex PCR; TCRdb keeps only in-frame clonotypes and omits some of them. The top ten hold roughly 2.8% of the sample, which has almost 8,500 clones, roughly 70% seen once. The rearrangement uses TRBV29-1 and TRBJ2-7; TRBD2 agrees at 9 bases. This clonotype originated in a person aged 40-85 years with oral cavity squamous cell carcinoma. The specimen was PBMCs, collected after nivolumab (anti-PD-1) treatment. CDR3 sequence (DNA): TGCAGCGTTACTAGCGGGCCTTATTACGAGCAGTACTTC. This codes for CSVTSGPYYEQYF.